This T cell receptor beta chain was identified in a study of T cells after posttransplantation cyclophosphamide. Findings and caveats of the study: Tissue-infiltrating T cells from skin or gut overlapped little with blood T cells. TRB clonality was highly associated with recipient CMV seropositivity and reactivation.

In the case of this clone: Its specificity is unknown.

V was pared by 1 base and J by 5 bases, with 11 bases between. Germline V gene data show CDR1 as SGHDN and CDR2 as FVKESK. The CDR3 is 14 amino acids. Sequenced by immunoSEQ multiplex PCR; TCRdb stores in-frame clones only, minus some. The repertoire holds 10,000 to 13,000 clones, with around nine tenths as singletons. A marrow graft followed busulfan-fludarabine conditioning, with cyclophosphamide on days +3 and +4. The source material was CD4+ T cells sorted from PBMCs, sampled after allogeneic stem cell transplant with posttransplant cyclophosphamide. The receptor was derived from a young adult male patient who received an allogeneic stem cell transplant from a related donor, was CMV-positive, and had acute GVHD only. Some T cells may arise from the graft donor. The chain employs TRBV14 and TRBJ1-1; unclear D gene. CDR3 in amino acids: CASSQALGRTEAFF. The CDR3 coding sequence is TGTGCCAGCAGCCAAGCTCTCGGTCGGACTGAAGCTTTCTTT.